This TCR beta chain stems from a study of T cell repertoires in cytomegalovirus infection. V lost 1 base and J lost 5, with 13 bases in between. CDR1 is SGHTA, CDR2 FQGNSA, per germline. The CDR3 consists of 15 residues. Via MiXCR, TCRdb re-called the reads, giving one row per CDR3 protein. The sample yields about 160,000 distinct CDR3 sequences, roughly 21% seen once. To note about this clonotype: The antigen remains unidentified.

The TCR originated in a human donor in good health (CMV status not recorded). Some clones in this sample may be carry-over from other donors' samples. The rearrangement joins TRBV7-2 to TRBJ2-3; no reliable D call. The sample consisted of CD8+ T cells from cultured PBMCs, taken from culture after CMV antigen stimulation. The CDR3 region is CASSLVGSSGDTQYF. The CDR3 DNA reads as TGTGCCAGCAGCTTAGTTGGCAGTTCAGGAGATACGCAGTATTTT.